These T cell receptor beta chains were read from a single sample in a study of cytomegalovirus exposure and HLA in healthy donors. The assay was immunoSEQ multiplex PCR, and TCRdb's table has in-frame clones only and misses some. The sample records approximately 160,000 clones, around 68% being singletons. Material for sequencing was PBMCs. These TCRs come from a woman between 35 and 50 years old in good health and CMV-seropositive. The CDR3 runs from the conserved cysteine through the conserved F or W. D genes are given only for firm matches. Clone size, where shown, is once, few, many, or a class for clones that have expanded.

j_call | d_call | clone_size | v_call | cdr3_aa | cdr3_nt
TRBJ2-7 | . | few | TRBV7-2 | CASSLDAAAATYEQYF | TGTGCCAGCAGCCTTGACGCGGCCGCAGCTACCTACGAGCAGTACTTC
TRBJ2-3 | . | once | TRBV4-2 | CASSQEGGVSDTQYF | TGTGCCAGCAGCCAAGAGGGGGGAGTGTCAGATACGCAGTATTTT
TRBJ1-1 | . | few | TRBV15 | CATSRQTGTEAFF | TGTGCCACCAGCAGACAAACAGGGACTGAAGCTTTCTTT
TRBJ1-2 | . | few | TRBV7-9 | CASSPRDMNYGYTF | TGTGCCAGCAGCCCCCGGGACATGAACTATGGCTACACCTTC
TRBJ2-7 | . | . | TRBV25-1 | CASSDSGLTYEQYF | TGTGCCAGCAGTGATTCGGGTTTGACCTACGAGCAGTACTTC
TRBJ1-2 | TRBD1 | . | TRBV10-3 | CAISAPGQNYGYTF | TGTGCCATCAGTGCCCCGGGACAGAATTATGGCTACACCTTC
TRBJ1-2 | TRBD1 | . | TRBV7-2 | CASSRGTGGGYTF | TGTGCCAGCAGCCGGGGGACAGGGGGTGGCTACACCTTC
TRBJ2-7 | . | few | TRBV10-3 | CATYAGLSSYEQYF | TGTGCCACCTACGCGGGACTTTCTTCCTACGAGCAGTACTTC
TRBJ2-5 | TRBD2 | . | TRBV9 | CASSPYSGRETQYF | TGTGCCAGCAGCCCATATAGCGGGAGAGAGACCCAGTACTTC
TRBJ1-1 | TRBD1 | . | TRBV19 | CASSLTGLNTEAFF | TGTGCCAGTAGTTTGACAGGGCTGAACACTGAAGCTTTCTTT
TRBJ1-5 | . | . | TRBV6-6 | CASSYFGGGQPQHF | TGTGCCAGCAGTTACTTTGGGGGGGGTCAGCCCCAGCATTTT
TRBJ2-7 | TRBD1 | once | TRBV6-1 | CASSITGGSYEQYF | TGTGCCAGCAGTATTACAGGGGGCTCCTACGAGCAGTACTTC
TRBJ1-2 | . | . | TRBV27 | CASTLLFHGYTF | TGTGCCAGCACCTTGTTGTTCCATGGCTACACCTTC
TRBJ2-7 | . | . | TRBV7-2 | CASSSDIPGLEQYF | TGTGCCAGCAGCTCGGACATTCCTGGGCTCGAGCAGTACTTC
TRBJ2-7 | . | . | TRBV6-6 | CASSPGGIYEQYF | TGTGCCAGCAGCCCCGGAGGGATCTACGAGCAGTACTTC
TRBJ2-1 | . | few | TRBV4-2 | CASSQEGLAAAGYNEQFF | TGTGCCAGCAGCCAAGAAGGGTTAGCAGCGGCCGGGTACAATGAGCAGTTCTTC
TRBJ2-5 | TRBD2 | . | TRBV5-8 | CASSRPASGMKETQYF | TGTGCCAGCAGTCGGCCGGCTAGCGGGATGAAAGAGACCCAGTACTTC
TRBJ2-1 | . | once | TRBV29-1 | CSVDADSTRPHEQFF | TGCAGCGTTGACGCAGACAGCACCAGACCGCATGAGCAGTTCTTC
TRBJ1-1 | . | once | TRBV4-1 | CASSPRRRGKAFF | TGCGCCAGCAGCCCGCGCCGACGGGGGAAGGCTTTCTTT
TRBJ1-2 | . | . | TRBV6-5 | CASSYTEYGYTF | TGTGCCAGCAGTTACACGGAGTATGGCTACACCTTC
TRBJ2-1 | TRBD1 | . | TRBV4-3 | CASSGTGDEQFF | TGCGCCAGCAGCGGGACAGGCGATGAGCAGTTCTTC
TRBJ1-1 | TRBD1 | . | TRBV9 | CASSVGGQGRTEAFF | TGTGCCAGCAGCGTGGGGGGACAGGGGAGGACTGAAGCTTTCTTT
TRBJ1-3 | . | . | TRBV7-2 | CASSPNPADTIYF | TGTGCCAGCAGCCCGAACCCTGCGGACACCATATATTTT
TRBJ2-3 | . | . | TRBV7-8 | CASSRTHFSADTQYF | TGTGCCAGCAGCCGGACTCATTTTTCAGCAGATACGCAGTATTTT
TRBJ2-5 | . | . | TRBV5-6 | CASSLLGGQETQYF | TGTGCCAGCAGCCTCCTTGGGGGGCAAGAGACCCAGTACTTC
TRBJ1-5 | . | . | TRBV28 | CASSLWTDSNQPQHF | TGTGCCAGCAGTTTATGGACAGATAGCAATCAGCCCCAGCATTTT
TRBJ2-1 | TRBD2 | . | TRBV28 | CATRGLAVNNEQFF | TGTGCCACCCGAGGACTAGCGGTAAACAATGAGCAGTTCTTC
TRBJ2-7 | . | few | TRBV9 | CASSSRSDEQYF | TGTGCCAGCAGCTCGCGTAGTGACGAGCAGTACTTC
TRBJ2-1 | . | few | TRBV5-4 | CASRRAGGRYNEQFF | TGTGCCAGCAGACGGGCCGGGGGAAGGTACAATGAGCAGTTCTTC
TRBJ2-6 | . | once | TRBV7-2 | CASSLPGEGANVLTF | TGTGCCAGCAGCTTACCGGGGGAGGGGGCCAACGTCCTGACTTTC
TRBJ1-6 | TRBD1 | few | TRBV2 | CASSDRVANSPLHF | TGTGCCAGCAGCGACAGGGTGGCTAATTCACCCCTCCACTTT
TRBJ2-2 | TRBD2 | once | TRBV19 | CASSGTSGFGAGELFF | TGTGCCAGTTCAGGGACTAGCGGATTCGGAGCCGGGGAGCTGTTTTTT
TRBJ1-1 | . | few | TRBV6-5 | CASSPQDRYTEAFF | TGTGCCAGCAGTCCCCAGGACAGATACACTGAAGCTTTCTTT
TRBJ2-3 | . | . | TRBV7-3 | CASSLTLAGRSDTQYF | TGTGCCAGCAGCTTAACGTTGGCAGGAAGGTCAGATACGCAGTATTTT
TRBJ1-5 | TRBD1 | . | TRBV28 | CASSVAPGGQGPQHF | TGTGCCAGCAGTGTGGCCCCAGGGGGCCAAGGGCCCCAGCATTTT
TRBJ2-1 | TRBD2 | few | TRBV18 | CASSPSTSGGTYNEQFF | TGTGCCAGCTCACCCTCGACTAGCGGGGGAACCTACAATGAGCAGTTCTTC
TRBJ1-6 | . | . | TRBV5-4 | CASSFRGRDNSPLHF | TGTGCCAGCAGCTTCAGGGGCCGTGATAATTCACCCCTCCACTTT
TRBJ1-2 | . | . | TRBV29-1 | CSVEVGQGYGYTF | TGCAGCGTTGAGGTGGGGCAGGGCTATGGCTACACCTTC
TRBJ2-3 | TRBD2 | . | TRBV5-1 | CASRTRLAGGRDTQYF | TGCGCCAGCCGCACCCGACTAGCGGGAGGGAGGGATACGCAGTATTTT
TRBJ1-4 | TRBD1 | . | TRBV6-1 | CASSDWWDREVVSEKLFF | TGTGCCAGCAGTGATTGGTGGGACAGGGAAGTCGTAAGTGAAAAACTGTTTTTT